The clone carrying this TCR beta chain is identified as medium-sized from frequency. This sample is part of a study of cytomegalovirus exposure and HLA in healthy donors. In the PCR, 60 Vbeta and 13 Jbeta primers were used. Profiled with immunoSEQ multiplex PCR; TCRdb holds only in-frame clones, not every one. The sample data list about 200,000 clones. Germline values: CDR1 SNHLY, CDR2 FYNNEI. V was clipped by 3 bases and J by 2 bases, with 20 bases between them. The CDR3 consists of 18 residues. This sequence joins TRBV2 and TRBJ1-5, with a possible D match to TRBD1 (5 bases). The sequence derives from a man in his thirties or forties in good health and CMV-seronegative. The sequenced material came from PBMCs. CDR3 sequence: CASSERQGLGFGNQPQHF. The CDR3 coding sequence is TGTGCCAGCAGTGAGAGGCAGGGCCTCGGGTTCGGCAATCAGCCCCAGCATTTT.